Following are 3 T cell receptor beta chains from one sample sequenced in a study of blood T cell repertoires in COVID-19. This table comes from immunoSEQ multiplex PCR, and its TCRdb copy is limited to in-frame clones, with some not included. This table has about 270,000 clones, about nine tenths appearing once. Sequencing input: peripheral blood. The receptors derive from a man aged 35-49 years with active or convalescent COVID-19.

The chain combines TRBV24-1 with TRBJ2-2, with D tentatively TRBD2 (7 bases). The CDR3 runs 14 residues. Germline CDR1 is KGHDR and CDR2 is SFDVKD. V was trimmed by 8 bases and J by 3 bases, leaving 12 bases between them. The CDR3 here is CATTGGPDTGELFF. The CDR3 DNA is TGTGCCACCACGGGGGGCCCTGACACCGGGGAGCTGTTTTTT.

The chain has TRBV19 and TRBJ2-1; 8 bases match TRBD2. This CDR3 has 14 residues. Per germline, CDR1 LNHDA and CDR2 SQIVND (reference sequence). V was clipped by 4 bases and J by 8 bases; unmatched bases: 7. Written as DNA, the CDR3 is TGTGCCAGTAGTAAGCGGGAGCTGGTCGATGAGCAGTTCTTC. Protein product: CASSKRELVDEQFF. Supplemented by reference TRBV19 and TRBJ2-1, the full variable domain reads DGGITQSPKYLFRKEGQNVTLSCEQNLNHDAMYWYRQDPGQGLRLIYYSQIVNDFQKGDIAEGYSVSREKKESFPLTVTSAQKNPTAFYLCASSKRELVDEQFFGPGTRLTVL.

CDR3 sequence (DNA): TGTGCCAGCAGCTTAGAGAGCGGGAGGAAATACAATGAGCAGTTCTTC. Protein product: CASSLESGRKYNEQFF. This sequence joins TRBV11-3 and TRBJ2-1, with 9 bases lining up with TRBD2. This CDR3 has 16 residues. From germline, CDR1 is SGHNT and CDR2 YENEEA. The junction had 4 bases not matched to a gene; V was cut back by 0 bases and J by 4 bases.